This is a list of T cell receptor beta chains from one sample in a study of blood T cell repertoires in COVID-19. Only in-frame clones appear in the TCRdb table, and some are missing; sequencing was by immunoSEQ multiplex PCR. The sample has hundreds of thousands of clones, 83% seen once. Material for sequencing was peripheral blood. These receptors were taken from a woman in her 30s with COVID-19, enrolled during active disease. The CDR3 runs from the conserved cysteine through the conserved F or W. The D gene is left open where the match is weak. Clone size is not always given. Where it is, it says once, few, many or a class for expanded clones.

cdr3_length	v_call	j_call	clone_size	d_call	cdr3_nt	cdr3_aa
16	TRBV6-4	TRBJ2-2	NA	NA	TGTGCCAGCAGTGACTTCCCCAGGCCGAACACCGGGGAGCTGTTTTTT	CASSDFPRPNTGELFF
16	TRBV4-3	TRBJ1-5	NA	TRBD1	TGCGCCAGCAGCCAAGATTACAGGGGGCTGAACCAGCCCCAGCATTTT	CASSQDYRGLNQPQHF
14	TRBV5-4	TRBJ2-3	NA	TRBD2	TGTGCCAGCAGCATAGCGGGTAGCGCAGATACGCAGTATTTT	CASSIAGSADTQYF
15	TRBV7-9	TRBJ1-5	few	NA	TGTGCCAGCAGCCCTGGGGGACATAGCAATCAGCCCCAGCATTTT	CASSPGGHSNQPQHF
16	TRBV7-2	TRBJ2-2	NA	TRBD2	TGTGCCAGCTGCTTGACGGTAGCGGGGGGACTCGGGGAGCTGTTTTTT	CASCLTVAGGLGELFF
13	TRBV7-3	TRBJ1-5	NA	NA	TGTGCCAGCAGCCTCGCGGAGGGTCAGCCCCAGCATTTT	CASSLAEGQPQHF
13	TRBV19	TRBJ2-7	NA	NA	TGTGCCAGTAGTATAGGGCAGGGCTACGAGCAGTACTTC	CASSIGQGYEQYF
12	TRBV14	TRBJ2-5	NA	TRBD2	TGTGCCAGCAGCCAATCCCGGGACTACTGGTACTTC	CASSQSRDYWYF
15	TRBV30	TRBJ2-5	NA	NA	TGTGCCTGGGGGGGGCTGGAGTCGCTCCAAGAGACCCAGTACTTC	CAWGGLESLQETQYF
14	TRBV18	TRBJ1-4	NA	NA	TGTGCCAGCTCACCAGGGGGGGCTAATGAAAAACTGTTTTTT	CASSPGGANEKLFF
11	TRBV6-2/TRBV6-3	TRBJ2-1	NA	NA	TGTGCCAGCAGTGTAAACAATGAGCAGTTCTTC	CASSVNNEQFF
18	TRBV25-1	TRBJ2-3	NA	NA	TGTGCCAGCAGTGACCCGATGGGCAGCGGACCTAGCACAGATACGCAGTATTTT	CASSDPMGSGPSTDTQYF
15	TRBV10-2	TRBJ2-2	NA	NA	TGCGCCAGCAGGGGGGGACGGCGGAACACCGGGGAGCTGTTTTTT	CASRGGRRNTGELFF
15	TRBV9	TRBJ1-6	few	NA	TGTGCCAGCAGCGTAGAAGGCGGGCGTAATTCACCCCTCCACTTT	CASSVEGGRNSPLHF
13	TRBV7-9	TRBJ1-6	NA	NA	TGTGCCAGCAGCATAAGCGTGAATTCACCCCTCCACTTT	CASSISVNSPLHF
14	TRBV2	TRBJ2-1	few	TRBD1	TGTGCCAGCGCGCCGGGACAGGGTTACAATGAGCAGTTCTTC	CASAPGQGYNEQFF
13	TRBV7-2	TRBJ1-2	NA	TRBD1	TGTGCCAGCAGCTTAGTTACAGGGGGCGGCTACACCTTC	CASSLVTGGGYTF
17	TRBV5-1	TRBJ2-6	once	NA	TGCGCCAGCAGCTTGTACCCCGGGGAGTCTGGGGCCAACGTCCTGACTTTC	CASSLYPGESGANVLTF
15	TRBV27	TRBJ1-1	NA	NA	TGTGCCAGCACCAAGGTAATAGGGGTGGGGACTGAAGCTTTCTTT	CASTKVIGVGTEAFF
15	TRBV2	TRBJ2-7	NA	TRBD1	TGTGCCAGCAGTGAACCCCGACAGGGGGCCTACGAGCAGTACTTC	CASSEPRQGAYEQYF
14	TRBV3-1/TRBV3-2	TRBJ2-2	NA	TRBD1	TGTGCCAGCAGCCGCTCGACAGGGACCGGGGAGCTGTTTTTT	CASSRSTGTGELFF
14	TRBV5-4	TRBJ2-3	NA	NA	TGTGCCAGCAGCTTGGCGGGAGCGGGCGATACGCAGTATTTT	CASSLAGAGDTQYF
16	TRBV27	TRBJ2-5	NA	NA	TGTGCCAGCAGTCCCTCTAACCCGGGACAACAAGAGACCCAGTACTTC	CASSPSNPGQQETQYF
14	TRBV9	TRBJ1-1	NA	NA	TGTGCCAGCAGCGTAGTAGGGGGAGACACTGAAGCTTTCTTT	CASSVVGGDTEAFF
15	TRBV27	TRBJ2-6	NA	NA	TGTGCCAGCAGTTTATCGTACTCTGGGGCCAACGTCCTGACTTTC	CASSLSYSGANVLTF
11	TRBV12-3/TRBV12-4	TRBJ1-6	once	NA	TGTGCCAGCAGAACCACATCAACCCTCCACTTT	CASRTTSTLHF
14	TRBV5-1	TRBJ2-5	NA	NA	TGCGCCAGCAGCTTGGGGGGCTTGCAGGAGACCCAGTACTTC	CASSLGGLQETQYF
13	TRBV30	TRBJ2-7	NA	NA	TGTGCCTGGAGTGGGTTAGCGGCGGACGAGCAGTACTTC	CAWSGLAADEQYF
14	TRBV6-5	TRBJ1-1	once	NA	TGTGCCAGCAGCGCAGGGCAGTGGAACACTGAAGCTTTCTTT	CASSAGQWNTEAFF
20	TRBV5-1	TRBJ2-1	NA	TRBD2	TGCGCCAGCAGCGGGCGGGGACTAGCGGGAGGGCCGAGCTCCTACAATGAGCAGTTCTTC	CASSGRGLAGGPSSYNEQFF
13	TRBV30	TRBJ2-3	NA	TRBD2	TGTGCCCGGAGCGGGGGGCGCACAGATACGCAGTATTTT	CARSGGRTDTQYF
15	TRBV6-5	TRBJ2-3	NA	TRBD1	TGTGCCAGCAGTTGGGACAGGGAAGACGCAGATACGCAGTATTTT	CASSWDREDADTQYF
15	TRBV11-1	TRBJ2-1	NA	TRBD2	TGTGCCAGCAGCCCGGGACTAGCGGGAGCCAGTGAGCAGTTCTTC	CASSPGLAGASEQFF
16	TRBV7-2	TRBJ1-4	NA	NA	TGTGCCAGCAGCTTAGCGCTGGGGGGAACTAATGAAAAACTGTTTTTT	CASSLALGGTNEKLFF
15	TRBV2	TRBJ2-5	NA	TRBD1	TGTGCCAGCAGCCCAAAGGGGGCTTTAGGAGAGACCCAGTACTTC	CASSPKGALGETQYF
17	TRBV7-9	TRBJ2-1	NA	NA	TGTGCCAGCAGCCCAGGCTGGGGAGGAAGCTCCTACAATGAGCAGTTCTTC	CASSPGWGGSSYNEQFF
12	TRBV2	TRBJ2-5	NA	NA	TGTGCCAGCAACAGGCGCCAAGCGTCCCAGTACTTC	CASNRRQASQYF
14	TRBV27	TRBJ2-7	NA	NA	TGTGCCAGCAGTTTAGAACTAGTGGGCGGGGAGCAGTACTTC	CASSLELVGGEQYF
15	TRBV18	TRBJ1-5	once	NA	TGTGCCAGCTCACCACCGGGTACAGGCAATCAGCCCCAGCATTTT	CASSPPGTGNQPQHF
15	TRBV9	TRBJ2-7	NA	NA	TGTGCCAGCAGCGTAGCCAGGGCGCCGACGTACGAGCAGTACTTC	CASSVARAPTYEQYF
11	TRBV20-1	TRBJ2-3	NA	NA	TGCAGTGCTGGCCCCGCAGATACGCAGTATTTT	CSAGPADTQYF
15	TRBV30	TRBJ1-1	NA	TRBD1	TGTGCCTGGAAAGGGGGCGAAGGGGGCCACACTGAAGCTTTCTTT	CAWKGGEGGHTEAFF
15	TRBV6-5	TRBJ2-7	NA	TRBD2	TGTGCCAGCAGACCCAAGCGGGGGTCCTCCTACGAGCAGTACTTC	CASRPKRGSSYEQYF
14	TRBV11-2	TRBJ2-3	NA	NA	TGTGCCAGCTCCATAGGGGGGGGCACAGATACGCAGTATTTT	CASSIGGGTDTQYF
14	TRBV7-2	TRBJ1-1	NA	NA	TGTGCCAGCAGCCCGTCCCAGGGCAGGACTGAAGCTTTCTTT	CASSPSQGRTEAFF
14	TRBV27	TRBJ2-3	NA	NA	TGTGCCAGCAGTTTCCAGCGGAGCACAGATACGCAGTATTTT	CASSFQRSTDTQYF
16	TRBV5-1	TRBJ2-5	NA	TRBD2	TGCGCCAGCAGCTTGGGGGTAGCGGGAGGACGTGAGACCCAGTACTTC	CASSLGVAGGRETQYF
13	TRBV19	TRBJ1-1	NA	NA	TGTGCCAGTAGGAACTGGGAGGGCCCTGAAGCTTTTTTT	CASRNWEGPEAFF
13	TRBV5-4	TRBJ1-1	NA	NA	TGTGCCAGCAGCTTCCGGGGAGGGACTGAAGCTTTCTTT	CASSFRGGTEAFF
12	TRBV15	TRBJ1-2	NA	NA	TGTGCCACCAGTCAGATGAACTATGGCTACACCTTC	CATSQMNYGYTF
14	TRBV5-5	TRBJ2-2	NA	NA	TGTGCCAGCAGCTTGGAGTGGGGCGGCGGGGAGCTGTTTTTT	CASSLEWGGGELFF
12	TRBV3-1/TRBV3-2	TRBJ2-3	once	NA	TGTGCCAGCAGCCAAACTACAGATACGCAGTATTTT	CASSQTTDTQYF